This T cell receptor beta chain comes out of a study of CD8 T cells in Susac syndrome. This clonotype turned up a few times. A quantity of 0.5 to 1 ug RNA underwent reverse transcription using random hexamers. In TCRdb, the immunoSEQ multiplex PCR reads were re-called with MiXCR into one record per CDR3 protein. The sample holds roughly 130,000 distinct CDR3 sequences, around 94% seen once. The V gene's germline CDR1 is KGHSH and CDR2 LQKENI. The J segment lost 4 bases and the V segment lost 3 bases, leaving 1 base of the junction unmatched. The CDR3 covers 13 residues. The receptor was isolated from a human donor with multiple sclerosis. The sequenced sample consisted of CD4+ T cells from PBMCs. The V gene is TRBV18, the J gene TRBJ2-7; 9 bases line up with TRBD2. CDR3 bases: TGTGCCAGCTCACCTAGCGGGAGTTACGAGCAGTACTTC. Protein product: CASSPSGSYEQYF.